In its sample, the clone carrying this TCR beta chain was seen many times. Researchers prepared the TCRbeta library using unique molecular identifiers, the study reports. Via MiXCR, TCRdb re-called the PCR reads, giving one row per CDR3 protein. The data show 83,000 or so distinct CDR3 sequences, roughly 8.8% seen once. The sample comes from a study of T-cell reconstitution after alpha-beta-depleted transplantation in children. Unmatched junction bases numbered 5, after V lost 5 bases and J lost 4 bases. Germline V CDR1 and CDR2: ENHRY, SYGVKD. This CDR3 is built from 14 residues. The clonotype was recovered from a human donor who donated a stem cell graft to a child with congenital amegakaryocytic thrombocytopenia. The sample here was PBMCs from the stem cell graft donor, taken from the stem cell graft. The chain combines TRBV10-3 with TRBJ2-1, with 7 bases fitting TRBD2. The CDR3 protein is CAISLADDYNEQFF. The CDR3 DNA sequence: TGTGCCATCAGTCTAGCGGACGATTACAATGAGCAGTTCTTC.